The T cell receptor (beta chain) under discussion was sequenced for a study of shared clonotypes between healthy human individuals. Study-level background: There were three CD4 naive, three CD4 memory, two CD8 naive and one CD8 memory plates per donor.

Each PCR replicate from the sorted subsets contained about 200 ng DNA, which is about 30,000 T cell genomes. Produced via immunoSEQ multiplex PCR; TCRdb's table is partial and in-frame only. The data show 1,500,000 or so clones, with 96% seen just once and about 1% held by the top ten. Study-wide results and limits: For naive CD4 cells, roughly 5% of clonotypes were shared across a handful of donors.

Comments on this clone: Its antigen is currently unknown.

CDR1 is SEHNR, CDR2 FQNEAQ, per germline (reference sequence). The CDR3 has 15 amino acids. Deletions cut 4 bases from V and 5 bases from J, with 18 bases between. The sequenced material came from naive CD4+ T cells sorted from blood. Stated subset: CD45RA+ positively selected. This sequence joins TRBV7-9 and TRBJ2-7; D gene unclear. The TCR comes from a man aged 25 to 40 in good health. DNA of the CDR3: TGTGCCAGCAGCTCCGGGCCCCAGTCAGACCACGAGCAGTACTTC. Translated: CASSSGPQSDHEQYF.